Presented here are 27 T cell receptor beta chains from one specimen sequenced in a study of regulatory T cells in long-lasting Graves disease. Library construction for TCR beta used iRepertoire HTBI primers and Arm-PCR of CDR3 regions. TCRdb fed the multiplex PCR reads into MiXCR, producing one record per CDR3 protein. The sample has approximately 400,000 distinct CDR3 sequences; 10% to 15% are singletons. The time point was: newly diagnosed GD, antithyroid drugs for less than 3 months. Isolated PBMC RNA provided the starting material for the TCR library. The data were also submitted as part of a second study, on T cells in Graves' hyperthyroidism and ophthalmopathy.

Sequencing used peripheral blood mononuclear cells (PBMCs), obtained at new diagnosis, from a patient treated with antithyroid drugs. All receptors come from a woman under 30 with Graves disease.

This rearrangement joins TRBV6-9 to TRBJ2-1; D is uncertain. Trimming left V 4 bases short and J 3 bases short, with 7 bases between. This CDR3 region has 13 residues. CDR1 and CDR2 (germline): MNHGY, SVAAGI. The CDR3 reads CASSWSVYNEQFF. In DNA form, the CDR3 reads TGTGCCAGCAGTTGGTCGGTCTACAATGAGCAGTTCTTC.

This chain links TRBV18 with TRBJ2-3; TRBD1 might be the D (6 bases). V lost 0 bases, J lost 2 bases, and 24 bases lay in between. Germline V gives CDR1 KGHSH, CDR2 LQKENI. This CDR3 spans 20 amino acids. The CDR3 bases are TGTGCCAGCTCACCACCGGTGAATCAGCAGGGGATGAGGTACACAGATACGCAGTATTTT. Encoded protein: CASSPPVNQQGMRYTDTQYF.

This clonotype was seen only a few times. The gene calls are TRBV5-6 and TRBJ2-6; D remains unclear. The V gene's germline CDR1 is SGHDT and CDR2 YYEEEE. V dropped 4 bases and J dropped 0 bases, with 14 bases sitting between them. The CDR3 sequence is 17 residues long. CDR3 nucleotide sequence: TGTGCCAGCAGCAGTCACTACAAGATCTCTGGGGCCAACGTCCTGACTTTC. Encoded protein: CASSSHYKISGANVLTF.

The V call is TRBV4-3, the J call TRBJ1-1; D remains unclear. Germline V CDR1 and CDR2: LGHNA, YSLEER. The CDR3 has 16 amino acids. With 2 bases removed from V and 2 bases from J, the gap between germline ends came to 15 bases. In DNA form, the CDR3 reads TGCGCCAGCAGCCAACTAATGGGCAGCTACAACACTGAAGCTTTCTTT. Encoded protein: CASSQLMGSYNTEAFF.

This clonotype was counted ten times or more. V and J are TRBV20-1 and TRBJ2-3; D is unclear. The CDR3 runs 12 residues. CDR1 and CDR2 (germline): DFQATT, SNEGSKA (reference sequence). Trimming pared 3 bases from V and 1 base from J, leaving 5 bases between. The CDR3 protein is CSARDRTDTQYF. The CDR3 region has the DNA TGCAGTGCTAGGGACCGCACAGATACGCAGTATTTT.

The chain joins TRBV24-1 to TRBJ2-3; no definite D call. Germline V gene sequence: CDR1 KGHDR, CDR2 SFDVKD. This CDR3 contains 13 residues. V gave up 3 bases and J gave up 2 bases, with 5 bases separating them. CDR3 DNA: TGTGCCACCAGTGATCGGTACACAGATACGCAGTATTTT. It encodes CATSDRYTDTQYF.

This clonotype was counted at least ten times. CDR3 DNA sequence: TGCAGTGCTAGAGATGGAGGGGGCGCTGATACTGAAGCTTTCTTT. It translates to CSARDGGGADTEAFF. The rearrangement uses TRBV20-1 and TRBJ1-1; 7 bases fit TRBD1. Trimming cost V 0 bases and J 5 bases; bases outside gene matches: 9. CDR1 DFQATT and CDR2 SNEGSKA come from the germline V gene (reference sequence). The CDR3 loop spans 15 amino acids.

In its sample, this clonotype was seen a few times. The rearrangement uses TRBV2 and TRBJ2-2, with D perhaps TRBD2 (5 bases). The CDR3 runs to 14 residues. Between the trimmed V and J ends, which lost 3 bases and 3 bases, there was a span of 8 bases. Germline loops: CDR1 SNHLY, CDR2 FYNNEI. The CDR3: CASSESGYTGELFF. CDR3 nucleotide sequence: TGTGCCAGCAGTGAGAGCGGATACACCGGGGAGCTGTTTTTT.

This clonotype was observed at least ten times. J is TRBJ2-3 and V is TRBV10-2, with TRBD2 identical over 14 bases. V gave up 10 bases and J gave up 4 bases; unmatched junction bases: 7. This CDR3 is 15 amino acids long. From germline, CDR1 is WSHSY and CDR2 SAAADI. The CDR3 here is CAIQTSGGAADTQYF. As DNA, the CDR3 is TGCGCCATCCAGACTAGCGGGGGGGCAGCAGATACGCAGTATTTT.

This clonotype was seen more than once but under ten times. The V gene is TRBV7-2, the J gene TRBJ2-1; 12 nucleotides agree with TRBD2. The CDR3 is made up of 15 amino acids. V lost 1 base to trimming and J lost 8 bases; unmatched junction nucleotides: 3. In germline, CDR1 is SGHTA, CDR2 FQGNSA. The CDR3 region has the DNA TGTGCCAGCAGCTTAGGGACTAGCGGGGTTGATGAGCAGTTCTTC. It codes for CASSLGTSGVDEQFF.

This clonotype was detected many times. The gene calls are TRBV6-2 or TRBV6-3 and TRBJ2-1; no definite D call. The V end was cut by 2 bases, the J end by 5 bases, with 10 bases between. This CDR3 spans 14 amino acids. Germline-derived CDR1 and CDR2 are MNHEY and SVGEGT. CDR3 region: CASSYRLGHNEQFF. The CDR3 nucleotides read TGTGCCAGCAGTTACCGCCTTGGGCACAATGAGCAGTTCTTC.

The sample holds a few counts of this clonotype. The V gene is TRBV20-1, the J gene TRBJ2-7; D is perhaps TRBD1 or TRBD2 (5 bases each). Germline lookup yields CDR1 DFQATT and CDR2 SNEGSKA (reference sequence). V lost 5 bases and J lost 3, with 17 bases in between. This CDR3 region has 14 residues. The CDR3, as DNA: TGCAGTGCTGACGGGGCGACCTGGAGCTACGAGCAGTACTTC. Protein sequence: CSADGATWSYEQYF.

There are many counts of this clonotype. The CDR3 bases are TGCAGTGCGCGAGGTGGGCCAAGCACAGATACGCAGTATTTT. Residues: CSARGGPSTDTQYF. The chain recombines TRBV20-1 with TRBJ2-3, with unresolved D. The CDR3 sequence is 14 residues long. V was shortened by 6 bases and J by 0 bases, with 13 bases between the two germline ends. CDR1 and CDR2 from the germline V gene are DFQATT and SNEGSKA (reference sequence).

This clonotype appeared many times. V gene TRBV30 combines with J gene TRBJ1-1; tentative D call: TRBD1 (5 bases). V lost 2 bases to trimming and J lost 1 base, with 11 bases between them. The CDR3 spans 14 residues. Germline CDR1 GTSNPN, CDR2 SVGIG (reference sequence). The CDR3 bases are TGTGCCTGGAGTAGAGGTAGGGGGAACACTGAAGCTTTCTTT. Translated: CAWSRGRGNTEAFF. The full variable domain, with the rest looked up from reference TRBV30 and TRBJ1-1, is SQTIHQWPATLVQPVGSPLSLECTVEGTSNPNLYWYRQAAGRGLQLLFYSVGIGQISSEVPQNLSASRPQDRQFILSSKKLLLSDSGFYLCAWSRGRGNTEAFFGQGTRLTVV.

For the CDR3, the DNA is TGTGCCAGCAGCCAATCGGACAGGGGAAACTATGGCTACACCTTC. Amino acids: CASSQSDRGNYGYTF. This chain joins TRBV7-9 and TRBJ1-2; 9 nucleotides align to TRBD1. The germline gives CDR1 SEHNR, CDR2 FQNEAQ (reference sequence). With 5 bases clipped from V and 2 bases from J, the junction kept 6 bases outside the gene matches. This CDR3 has 15 residues. Looking up the rest from reference TRBV7-9 and TRBJ1-2 gives the full variable domain: DTGVSQNPRHKITKRGQNVTFRCDPISEHNRLYWYRQTLGQGPEFLTYFQNEAQLEKSRLLSDRFSAERPKGSFSTLEIQRTEQGDSAMYLCASSQSDRGNYGYTFGSGTRLTVV.

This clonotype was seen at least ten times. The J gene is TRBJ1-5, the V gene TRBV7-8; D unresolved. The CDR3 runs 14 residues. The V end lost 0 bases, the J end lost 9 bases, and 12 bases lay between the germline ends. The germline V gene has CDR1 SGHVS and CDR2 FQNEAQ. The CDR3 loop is CASSLAVSPSPQHF. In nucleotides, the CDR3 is TGTGCCAGCAGCTTAGCGGTATCTCCATCGCCCCAGCATTTT.

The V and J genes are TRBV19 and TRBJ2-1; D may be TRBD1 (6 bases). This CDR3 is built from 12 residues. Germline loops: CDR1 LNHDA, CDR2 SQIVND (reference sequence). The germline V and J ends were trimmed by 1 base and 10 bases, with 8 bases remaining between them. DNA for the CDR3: TGTGCCAGTAGTATAGCAGGGACAGAGCAGTTCTTC. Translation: CASSIAGTEQFF.

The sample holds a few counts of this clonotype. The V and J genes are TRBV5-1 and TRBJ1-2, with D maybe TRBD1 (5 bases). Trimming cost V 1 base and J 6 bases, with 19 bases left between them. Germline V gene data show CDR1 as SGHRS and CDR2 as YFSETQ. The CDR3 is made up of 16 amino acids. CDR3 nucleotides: TGCGCCAGCAGCTTGAGGGGAGCACCCGCTTCGGATGGCTACACCTTC. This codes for CASSLRGAPASDGYTF.

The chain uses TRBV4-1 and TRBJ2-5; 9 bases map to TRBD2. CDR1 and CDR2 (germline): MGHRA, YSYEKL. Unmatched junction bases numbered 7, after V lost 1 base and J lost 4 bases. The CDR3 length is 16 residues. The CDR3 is CASSQGGGRARETQYF. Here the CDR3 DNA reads TGCGCCAGCAGCCAAGGTGGCGGGAGGGCCAGAGAGACCCAGTACTTC.

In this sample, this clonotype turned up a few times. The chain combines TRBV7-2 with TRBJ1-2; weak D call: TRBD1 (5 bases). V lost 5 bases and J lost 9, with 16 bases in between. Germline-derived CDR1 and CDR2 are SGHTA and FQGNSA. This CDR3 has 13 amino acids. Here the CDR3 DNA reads TGTGCCAGCAGCCCCGGGGGGGGTTTGCGCTACACCTTC. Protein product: CASSPGGGLRYTF.

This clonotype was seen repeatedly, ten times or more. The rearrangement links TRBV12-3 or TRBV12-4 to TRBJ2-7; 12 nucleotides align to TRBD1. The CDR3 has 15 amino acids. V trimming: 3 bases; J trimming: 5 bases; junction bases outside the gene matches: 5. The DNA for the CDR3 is TGTGCCAGCAGTTTTGGGACAGGGGGCGTGAACGAGCAGTACTTC. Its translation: CASSFGTGGVNEQYF.

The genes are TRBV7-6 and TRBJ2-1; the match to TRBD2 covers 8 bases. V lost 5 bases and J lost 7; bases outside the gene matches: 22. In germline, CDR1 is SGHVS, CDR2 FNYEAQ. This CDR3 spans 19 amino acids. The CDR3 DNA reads TGTGCCAGCAGCCTTGGGGTAGCGGGATGGAGGCAGGTGACTAATGAGCAGTTCTTC. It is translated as CASSLGVAGWRQVTNEQFF.

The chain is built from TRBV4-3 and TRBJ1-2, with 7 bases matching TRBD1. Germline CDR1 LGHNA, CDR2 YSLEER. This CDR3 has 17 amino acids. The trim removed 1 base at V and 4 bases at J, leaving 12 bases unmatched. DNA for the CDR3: TGCGCCAGCAGCCAAGTCCTCTCAGGGGGACCCTCCTATGGCTACACCTTC. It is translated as CASSQVLSGGPSYGYTF.

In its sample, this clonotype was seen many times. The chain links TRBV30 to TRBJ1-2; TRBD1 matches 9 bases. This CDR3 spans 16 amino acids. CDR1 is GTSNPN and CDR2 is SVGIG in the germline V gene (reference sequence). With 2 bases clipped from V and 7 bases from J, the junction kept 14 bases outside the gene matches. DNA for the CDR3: TGTGCCTGGAGTCCACCCGGACAGGGGTTGAGAGGTGGCTACACCTTC. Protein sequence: CAWSPPGQGLRGGYTF.

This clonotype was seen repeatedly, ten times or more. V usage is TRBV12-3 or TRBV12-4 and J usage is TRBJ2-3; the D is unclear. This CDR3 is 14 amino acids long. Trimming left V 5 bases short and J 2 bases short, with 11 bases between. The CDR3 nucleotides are TGTGCCAGCAGTACTTGGGGTTACACAGATACGCAGTATTTT. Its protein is CASSTWGYTDTQYF.

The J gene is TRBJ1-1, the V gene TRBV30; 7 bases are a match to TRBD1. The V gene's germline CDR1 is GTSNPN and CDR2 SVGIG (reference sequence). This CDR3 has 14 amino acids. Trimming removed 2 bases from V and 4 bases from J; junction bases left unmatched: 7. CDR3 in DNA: TGTGCCTGGAGTTACCTACAGGGGCTCACTGAAGCTTTCTTT. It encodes CAWSYLQGLTEAFF.

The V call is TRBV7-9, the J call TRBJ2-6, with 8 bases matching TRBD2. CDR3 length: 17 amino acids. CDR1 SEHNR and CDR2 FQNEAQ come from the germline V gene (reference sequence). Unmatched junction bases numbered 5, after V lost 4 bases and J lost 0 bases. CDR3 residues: CASSSEREYSGANVLTF. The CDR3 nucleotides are TGTGCCAGCAGCTCAGAGCGGGAGTACTCTGGGGCCAACGTCCTGACTTTC.